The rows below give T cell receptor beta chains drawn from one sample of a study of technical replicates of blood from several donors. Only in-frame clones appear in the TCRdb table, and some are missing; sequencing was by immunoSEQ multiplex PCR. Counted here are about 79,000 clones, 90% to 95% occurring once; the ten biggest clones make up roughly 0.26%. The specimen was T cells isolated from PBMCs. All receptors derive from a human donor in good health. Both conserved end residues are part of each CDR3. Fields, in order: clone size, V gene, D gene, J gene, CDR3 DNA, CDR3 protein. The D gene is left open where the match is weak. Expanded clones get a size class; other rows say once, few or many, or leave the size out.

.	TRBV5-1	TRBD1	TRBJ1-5	TGCGCCAGCAGCCTGACAGGGGTTAGCAATCAGCCCCAGCATTTT	CASSLTGVSNQPQHF
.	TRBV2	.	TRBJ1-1	TGTGCCAGCAGTTTATTAACAGCTGAAGCTTTCTTT	CASSLLTAEAFF
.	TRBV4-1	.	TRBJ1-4	TGCGCCAGCAGCCAGTGGCGGAATGAAAAACTGTTTTTT	CASSQWRNEKLFF
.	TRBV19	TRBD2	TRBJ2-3	TGTGCCAGTAGTACCCCGGGGGGAGAGAATACGCAGTATTTT	CASSTPGGENTQYF
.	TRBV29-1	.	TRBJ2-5	TGCAGCGTCCGACAGAATCAAGAGACCCAGTACTTC	CSVRQNQETQYF
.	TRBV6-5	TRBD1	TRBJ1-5	TGTGCCAGCATTATCACCGGGACAGGGGATCAGCCCCAGCATTTT	CASIITGTGDQPQHF
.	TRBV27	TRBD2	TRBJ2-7	TGTGCCAGCAGTCTCAGCGGGAGCGTCTACGAGCAGTACTTC	CASSLSGSVYEQYF
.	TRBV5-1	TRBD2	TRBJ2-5	TGCGCCAGCAGCTTGGCTAGACTAGCGGGGAAAGAGACCCAGTACTTC	CASSLARLAGKETQYF
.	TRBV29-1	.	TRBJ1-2	TGCAGCGTTGGCCTCGACCCAGGGGCGAGGGGCTACACCTTC	CSVGLDPGARGYTF
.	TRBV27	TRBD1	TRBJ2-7	TGTGCCAGCAGGGGGGACAGAGCCTACGAGCAGTACTTC	CASRGDRAYEQYF
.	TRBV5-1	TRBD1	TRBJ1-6	TGCGCCAGCAGCTTGGTAGCCGAGGGACAGGGGAATTCACCCCTCCACTTT	CASSLVAEGQGNSPLHF
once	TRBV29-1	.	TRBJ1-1	TGCAGCGTACGGGTGGAGACTGAAGCTTTCTTT	CSVRVETEAFF
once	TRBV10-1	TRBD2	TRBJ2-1	TGCGCCAGCAGTCCCGGGACTAGCGGCTACAATGAGCAGTTCTTC	CASSPGTSGYNEQFF